These 6 T cell receptor beta chains were sequenced from one sample in a study of cytomegalovirus exposure and HLA in healthy donors. Here immunoSEQ multiplex PCR was the method, and the copy in TCRdb shows in-frame clones only, minus some. Of some 120,000 clones in the sample, about 90% are singletons; the top ten hold over 3%. Sequenced input: PBMCs. The receptors come from a man younger than 45 in good health and CMV-seronegative.

The chain combines TRBV4-3 with TRBJ1-6; 8 nucleotides match TRBD1. The CDR3 is 15 amino acids. The V gene end was trimmed by 0 bases and the J gene end by 10 bases; junction bases not matched to a gene: 5. Germline CDR1 LGHNA, CDR2 YSLEER. The CDR3 here is CASSQDYWDRSPLHF. The DNA of the CDR3 is TGCGCCAGCAGCCAAGATTATTGGGACAGGTCACCCCTCCACTTT.

The chain couples TRBV5-5 to TRBJ1-1, with D possibly TRBD1 on 6 matching bases. This CDR3 region has 16 residues. The V end was cut by 5 bases, the J end by 1 base, with 18 bases between. The germline gives CDR1 SGHKS, CDR2 YYEKEE (reference sequence). CDR3 DNA sequence: TGTGCCAGCAGTGCAATACCACAGGGAAGGAACACTGAAGCTTTCTTT. It translates to CASSAIPQGRNTEAFF.

For the CDR3, the DNA is TGTGCCAGCAGTTCCCCGGCAGGGGGCGCCTCTCACGAGCAGTACTTC. It is translated as CASSSPAGGASHEQYF. The rearrangement links TRBV2 to TRBJ2-7; 8 bases map to TRBD1. The CDR3 runs 16 residues. Germline CDR1 is SNHLY and CDR2 is FYNNEI. V shed 5 bases and J 5 bases; nucleotides not matched to a gene: 14.

V gene TRBV4-1 combines with J gene TRBJ2-2, with 11 bases fitting TRBD1. This CDR3 is 16 amino acids long. Per germline, CDR1 MGHRA and CDR2 YSYEKL. After removal of 4 bases from V and 5 bases from J, the junction contained 6 bases not matched to a gene. Here the CDR3 DNA reads TGCGCCAGCAGCCTCGGCGGGACAGGGGGAACCGGGGAGCTGTTTTTT. It is translated as CASSLGGTGGTGELFF.

The genes are TRBV2 and TRBJ2-6; TRBD1 agrees at 7 bases. The CDR3 is 16 amino acids. Germline loops: CDR1 SNHLY, CDR2 FYNNEI. V gave up 7 bases and J gave up 0 bases; unmatched junction bases: 6. DNA of the CDR3: TGTGCCAGCAAGACAGGGCTCAGCTCTGGGGCCAACGTCCTGACTTTC. It codes for CASKTGLSSGANVLTF.

V is TRBV18 and J is TRBJ2-2; D is ambiguous. Trimming took 9 bases from V and 0 from J, leaving 5 bases between them. The CDR3 length is 12 residues. CDR1 KGHSH and CDR2 LQKENI come from the germline V gene. In nucleotides, the CDR3 is TGTGCCAGTATTTCGAACACCGGGGAGCTGTTTTTT. Translating it yields CASISNTGELFF.